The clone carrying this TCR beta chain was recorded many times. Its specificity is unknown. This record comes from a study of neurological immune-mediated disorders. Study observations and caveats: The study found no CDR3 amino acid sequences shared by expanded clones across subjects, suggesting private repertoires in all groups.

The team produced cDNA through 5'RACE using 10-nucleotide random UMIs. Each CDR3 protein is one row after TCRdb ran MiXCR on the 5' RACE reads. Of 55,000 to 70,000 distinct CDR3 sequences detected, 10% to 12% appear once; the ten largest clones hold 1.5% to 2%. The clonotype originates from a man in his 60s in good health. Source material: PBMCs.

The chain's CDR3 is CASSPGDKETQYF. CDR3 in DNA: TGTGCCAGCAGCCCGGGCGACAAAGAGACCCAGTACTTC. The rearrangement links TRBV6-6 to TRBJ2-5; D gene ambiguous. CDR1 MNHNY and CDR2 SVGAGI come from the germline V gene (reference sequence). CDR3 length: 13 amino acids. V was pared by 6 bases and J by 3 bases, with 11 bases between.